This is a list of T cell receptor beta chains from one sample in a study of blood T cell repertoires in COVID-19. Assay: immunoSEQ multiplex PCR; the TCRdb copy retains only in-frame clones and omits some. The table records a few hundred thousand clones, 89% of them present only once. The sequenced sample consisted of peripheral blood. The receptors derive from a middle-aged woman who had recovered from COVID-19. Both conserved end residues are trimmed from each CDR3. Expanded clones are given a class, and other clones once, few, many or no size at all.

TRBJ2-3 | TRBV3-1/TRBV3-2 | NA | ASSQGSSGSGTDTQY
TRBJ1-1 | TRBV11-3 | NA | ASSLDRGGDTEAF
TRBJ1-2 | TRBV3-1/TRBV3-2 | NA | ASSQELGGDGYT
TRBJ2-2 | TRBV28 | NA | ASSLGTGIGYAGELF
TRBJ2-5 | TRBV5-8 | NA | ASSYQTEQSETQY
TRBJ2-7 | TRBV6-5 | NA | ASSGTSGPGVQY
TRBJ2-7 | TRBV7-8 | NA | ASSTERIRPLEQY
TRBJ2-1 | TRBV3-1/TRBV3-2 | NA | ASSQSALAGYNEQF
TRBJ1-1 | TRBV7-3 | once | ASSTGTDTEAF
TRBJ2-7 | TRBV2 | NA | ASSATSDSSYEQY
TRBJ2-1 | TRBV27 | NA | ASSLYSGSPNEQF
TRBJ1-2 | TRBV25-1 | NA | ASSGQGGDGYT
TRBJ1-5 | TRBV2 | NA | ASSAGARQPQH
TRBJ2-1 | TRBV5-1 | NA | ASSVAGEYNEQF
TRBJ2-5 | TRBV4-1 | NA | ASRPGAGGQETQY
TRBJ2-7 | TRBV5-1 | NA | ASSLESTESSYEQY
TRBJ1-5 | TRBV7-8 | NA | ASSSRDRGSNQPQH
TRBJ2-5 | TRBV10-3 | NA | AISRTGDQETQY
TRBJ2-1 | TRBV7-6 | NA | ASSLGGGYYNEQF
TRBJ2-1 | TRBV7-2 | NA | ASSSLAGGHNEQF
TRBJ2-3 | TRBV5-1 | NA | ASSSGGLAGAL
TRBJ2-7 | TRBV5-1 | NA | ASAQENEQY
TRBJ1-1 | TRBV19 | NA | ATSKGGFGDTEAF
TRBJ2-1 | TRBV19 | once | ATAPSGTSGREQF
TRBJ2-7 | TRBV7-8 | NA | ASTARGAGATYEQY
TRBJ2-7 | TRBV11-1 | NA | ASSPRTPMMAEQY
TRBJ2-7 | TRBV5-4 | NA | ASSPGGAGFEEQY
TRBJ2-1 | TRBV7-7 | NA | ASSLGAGAYNEQF
TRBJ1-6 | TRBV30 | few | AWELGVLNSPLH
TRBJ2-6 | TRBV5-1 | NA | ASSFRDRVSGANVLT
TRBJ1-5 | TRBV6-5 | NA | ASNDREGQPQH
TRBJ1-5 | TRBV6-2/TRBV6-3 | NA | ASSYDRQTPNQPQH
TRBJ1-1 | TRBV3-1/TRBV3-2 | few | ASSQGTGGLQNTEAF
TRBJ1-1 | TRBV5-4 | few | ASSMGQQNTEAF
TRBJ2-5 | TRBV19 | NA | ASSPTAAGEETQY
TRBJ2-5 | TRBV10-3 | NA | AISGGLAGVVETQY
TRBJ1-5 | TRBV19 | few | ASTQGAGQPQH
TRBJ2-4 | TRBV4-2 | NA | ASSQSQSGIQY
TRBJ1-2 | TRBV6-5 | NA | ASSPTYRDNYGYT
TRBJ2-1 | TRBV7-3 | NA | ASSGHSKGSRFDEQF
TRBJ2-7 | TRBV27 | NA | ASSVSGPNPYEQY
TRBJ2-5 | TRBV7-2 | NA | ASSLKTGYETQY
TRBJ2-7 | TRBV7-9 | NA | ASSLDRGYEQY
TRBJ1-5 | TRBV19 | few | ASSTGQGNQPQH
TRBJ2-5 | TRBV28 | NA | ASSYAGTGGETQY
TRBJ2-2 | TRBV5-5 | NA | ASSLERREGGTGELF
TRBJ2-7 | TRBV6-2/TRBV6-3 | NA | ASSRSRDSSEQY
TRBJ2-3 | TRBV5-1 | NA | ASSLGRVGAGSTDTQY
TRBJ2-7 | TRBV4-1 | NA | ASSVGQASYEQY
TRBJ2-1 | TRBV7-8 | once | ASSQGLADYFGQF
TRBJ2-7 | TRBV11-2 | NA | ASSFQGGDEQY
TRBJ1-5 | TRBV7-2 | NA | ASSLAGDQPQH